Below are 29 T cell receptor beta chains sequenced from a single sample in a study of blood T cells in healthy people across ages. Primed by a sample-barcoded 5' primer and a J-beta primer mix, a second PCR proceeded for about 7 to 11 cycles. MiXCR was run by TCRdb on the 5' RACE reads, yielding one entry per CDR3 protein. The sample has more than 450,000 distinct CDR3 sequences; roughly a quarter are singletons. This same sample was also part of a study on T cells of mothers and their children.

The sample was blood. These receptors were obtained from a boy aged 2 to 9 in good health.

This clonotype was counted only a few times. At one end, the junction sequence differs from germline, possibly due to a read error. V usage is TRBV7-7 and J usage is TRBJ1-4; D perhaps matches TRBD1 (5 bases). The germline V gene encodes CDR1 SSHAT and CDR2 FNYEAQ (reference sequence). This CDR3 has 14 residues. In DNA form, the CDR3 reads TGTGCTAGCAGCCGGACCCGCGGGGAGGGGAAACTGTTTTTT. It translates to CASSRTRGEGKLFF.

This clonotype was seen a handful of times. CDR3 loop: CASSQTKGSANEKLFF. CDR3 nucleotides: TGTGCCAGCAGCCAAACTAAAGGGTCCGCTAATGAAAAACTGTTTTTT. The chain uses TRBV4-2 and TRBJ1-4; D remains unclear. Germline V gene lookup returns CDR1 LGHNA and CDR2 YNFKEQ. The V end lost 2 bases, the J end lost 3 bases, and 13 bases lay between the germline ends. The CDR3 runs to 16 residues.

This clonotype showed up just a few times. The chain joins TRBV12-3 or TRBV12-4 to TRBJ1-2; the match to TRBD1 covers 7 bases. V gave up 5 bases and J gave up 8 bases; unmatched junction bases: 8. CDR3 length equals 13 residues. CDR3 in amino acids: CASSPTGRRGYTF. CDR3 DNA sequence: TGTGCCAGCAGTCCGACAGGGCGTCGAGGCTACACCTTC.

This clonotype was counted between two and nine times. The CDR3 coding sequence is TGTGCTAGCTACTTTAGTGTCCAGCGGGGGGCCTCACCCATTTGGGAGGAGACCCAGTACTTC. Protein sequence: CASYFSVQRGASPIWEETQYF. The rearrangement joins TRBV12-5 to TRBJ2-5, with TRBD2 matching 9 bases. The germline gives CDR1 LGHNT, CDR2 FRNRAP. V trimming: 9 bases; J trimming: 5 bases; junction bases outside the gene matches: 31. This CDR3 comprises 21 residues.

The V gene is TRBV12-3 or TRBV12-4, the J gene TRBJ2-7; D is perhaps TRBD1 (6 bases). Trimming pared 3 bases from V and 4 bases from J, leaving 10 bases between. The CDR3 runs 13 residues. The DNA for the CDR3 is TGTGCCAGCAGTTTCGTCCAGGGGTACGAGCAGTACTTC. It translates to CASSFVQGYEQYF.

V gene TRBV12-3 or TRBV12-4 combines with J gene TRBJ2-2, with TRBD1 matching 12 bases. The CDR3 loop spans 18 amino acids. Trimming took 6 bases from V and 4 from J; bases not matched to a gene: 12. The CDR3 region has the DNA TGTGCCAGCAGCCCTTACCCGGGACAGGGGGCTTTCACCGGGGAGCTGTTTTTT. This translates into CASSPYPGQGAFTGELFF.

CDR3 in amino acids: CASSPYFSHTDTQYF. The CDR3 DNA reads as TGTGCCAGCAGTCCCTACTTCTCCCACACAGATACGCAGTATTTT. The V call is TRBV6-5, the J call TRBJ2-3; D uncertain. This CDR3 has 15 residues. The ends were cut back, 5 bases at V and 2 bases at J, with 14 bases in the middle. Germline CDR1 reads MNHEY; CDR2 reads SVGAGI.

The rearrangement links TRBV20-1 to TRBJ1-4; no clear D. Germline assignment: CDR1 DFQATT and CDR2 SNEGSKA (reference sequence). Deletions cut 1 base from V and 11 bases from J, with 8 bases between. The CDR3 loop spans 11 amino acids. The CDR3 coding sequence is TGCAGTGCTAGAGTCCCGGACAAACTGTTTTTT. Amino acid sequence: CSARVPDKLFF.

The V gene is TRBV7-8, the J gene TRBJ2-3; 9 bases line up with TRBD1. The CDR3 is made up of 16 amino acids. After removal of 5 bases from V and 2 bases from J, the junction contained 8 bases not matched to a gene. Germline CDR1 reads SGHVS; CDR2 reads FQNEAQ. CDR3: CASSPWTGVFTDTQYF. The CDR3 bases are TGTGCCAGCAGCCCTTGGACAGGGGTCTTCACAGATACGCAGTATTTT.

V gene TRBV7-2 combines with J gene TRBJ2-1; 10 bases line up with TRBD2. Germline V gene lookup returns CDR1 SGHTA and CDR2 FQGNSA. The CDR3 extends over 16 amino acids. Trimming removed 1 base from V and 10 bases from J; junction bases left unmatched: 10. Written as DNA, the CDR3 is TGTGCCAGCAGCTTAGTTTTTGGACTAGCGGTTAACGAGCAGTTCTTC. Encoded protein: CASSLVFGLAVNEQFF.

In its sample, this clonotype was seen a few times. Written as DNA, the CDR3 is TGTGCCAGCAGTCACTCGGACAGGGCCGAGCAGTACTTC. Amino acid sequence: CASSHSDRAEQYF. This chain connects TRBV25-1 to TRBJ2-7; 8 nucleotides align to TRBD1. CDR1 MGHDK and CDR2 SYGVNS come from the germline V gene. This CDR3 region has 13 residues. V dropped 5 bases and J dropped 6; count of bases not matched to a gene: 6.

The chain uses TRBV20-1 and TRBJ2-3; D possibly uses TRBD1 or TRBD2 (5 bases each). The CDR3 length is 14 residues. The germline V gene encodes CDR1 DFQATT and CDR2 SNEGSKA (reference sequence). The ends were cut back, 2 bases at V and 3 bases at J, with 12 bases in the middle. CDR3: CSARSPGRTDTQYF. As DNA, the CDR3 is TGCAGTGCTAGATCGCCAGGGAGAACAGATACGCAGTATTTT.

This chain joins TRBV29-1 and TRBJ2-6; 8 bases align to TRBD1. J was trimmed by 4 bases and V by 6 bases; bases with no gene match: 8. This CDR3 region has 15 residues. The germline V gene has CDR1 SQVTM and CDR2 ANQGSEA. The CDR3 region is CSVAQGVVGANVLTF. The CDR3 region has the DNA TGCAGCGTGGCACAGGGGGTCGTAGGGGCCAACGTCCTGACTTTC.

This clonotype was observed a handful of times. The chain combines TRBV27 with TRBJ2-7, with a possible D match to TRBD2 (6 bases). V lost 5 bases, J lost 0 bases, and 8 bases lay in between. The CDR3 runs to 13 residues. Germline V gives CDR1 MNHEY, CDR2 SMNVEV (reference sequence). The CDR3 DNA sequence: TGTGCCAGCAGTCGGGAGAGCTCCTACGAGCAGTACTTC. Translating gives CASSRESSYEQYF.

There are a few counts of this clonotype. The chain employs TRBV9 and TRBJ2-3; no clear D gene. CDR1 is SGDLS, CDR2 YYNGEE, per germline. This CDR3 is built from 15 residues. Trimming left V 0 bases short and J 2 bases short, with 10 bases between. CDR3 sequence: CASSVVGGLTDTQYF. The CDR3 DNA is TGTGCCAGCAGCGTAGTGGGCGGCCTCACAGATACGCAGTATTTT.

J is TRBJ2-5 and V is TRBV5-1; D perhaps matches TRBD1 (6 bases). Germline V gene sequence: CDR1 SGHRS, CDR2 YFSETQ. The CDR3 covers 14 residues. Trimming took 1 base from V and 4 from J, leaving 11 bases between them. In DNA, the CDR3 is TGCGCCAGCAGCTTGTCAGGGGATGTAGAGACCCAGTACTTC. Translating it yields CASSLSGDVETQYF.

This clonotype showed up just a few times. CDR3 sequence (DNA): TGTGCCAGCAGCCTAGTAGGGATATCGCGGGAGCTGTTTTTT. Residues: CASSLVGISRELFF. The chain has TRBV7-2 and TRBJ2-2; no clear D. CDR1 is SGHTA and CDR2 is FQGNSA in the germline V gene. CDR3 length: 14 residues. Between the trimmed V and J ends, which lost 5 bases and 9 bases, there was a span of 16 bases.

This clonotype was seen more than once but under ten times. The chain employs TRBV4-2 and TRBJ2-3, with D perhaps given as TRBD1 or TRBD2 (5 bases each). Trimming pared 4 bases from V and 1 base from J, leaving 9 bases between. This CDR3 has 14 residues. CDR1 is LGHNA, CDR2 YNFKEQ, per germline. In DNA, the CDR3 is TGTGCCAGCAGCCCCCTGGGGGGCACAGATACGCAGTATTTT. It translates to CASSPLGGTDTQYF.

This clonotype was detected a few times. V usage is TRBV13 and J usage is TRBJ1-3; D might be TRBD1 (5 bases). Germline CDR1 is PRHDT and CDR2 is FYEKMQ (reference sequence). V lost 6 bases and J 0 bases, leaving 15 bases between the germline ends. The CDR3 runs 16 residues. This CDR3 is CASSWGSAYSGNTIYF. In DNA form, the CDR3 reads TGTGCCAGCAGTTGGGGCAGCGCCTACTCTGGAAACACCATATATTTT.

A few counts support this clonotype. The chain is built from TRBV11-2 and TRBJ1-6, with 7 bases that match TRBD1. J was trimmed by 4 bases and V by 6 bases; bases with no gene match: 9. Germline loops: CDR1 SGHAT, CDR2 FQNNGV. CDR3 length: 16 residues. The chain's CDR3 is CASRSLGQVYNSPLHF. In DNA form, the CDR3 reads TGTGCCAGCAGATCCCTAGGACAGGTTTATAATTCACCCCTCCACTTT.

To note about this clonotype: An end of the junction differs from the germline gene, which may be a read error. The chain links TRBV6-1 to TRBJ1-2; no definite D call. In germline, CDR1 is MNHNS, CDR2 SASEGT. This CDR3 is 14 amino acids long. Here the CDR3 DNA reads TGTGCCAGCAATGAAGCGGACCAGTCCTATGGCTACACCTTC. It translates to CASNEADQSYGYTF.

This clonotype has just a few counts. The chain links TRBV10-2 to TRBJ2-3; 9 bases align to TRBD2. V gave up 6 bases and J gave up 3 bases; unmatched junction bases: 13. The germline V gene has CDR1 WSHSY and CDR2 SAAADI. The CDR3 runs to 17 residues. The CDR3 DNA sequence: TGCGCCAGCAGGGGCTTCGGCGGGGGGGCCATAACAGATACGCAGTATTTT. This codes for CASRGFGGGAITDTQYF.

In its sample, this clonotype was seen a few times. The chain uses TRBV3-1 and TRBJ1-1, with D uncertain. Looked up from germline, CDR1 is LGHDT and CDR2 is YNNKEL (reference sequence). CDR3 length equals 14 residues. V was shortened by 1 base and J by 6 bases, with 12 bases between the two germline ends. The CDR3 coding sequence is TGTGCCAGCAGCCAAGGGGGAACGATCTCTGAAGCTTTCTTT. This gives the protein CASSQGGTISEAFF.

The V gene is TRBV4-3, the J gene TRBJ2-5, with unresolved D. The CDR3 totals 13 residues. The germline CDR1 and CDR2 sequences are LGHNA and YSLEER. The V end was cut by 0 bases, the J end by 3 bases, with 5 bases between. This chain's CDR3 is CASSQESEETQYF. The CDR3 DNA is TGCGCCAGCAGCCAAGAATCGGAAGAGACCCAGTACTTC.

The genes are TRBV7-8 and TRBJ2-1; 10 bases align to TRBD2. Germline values: CDR1 SGHVS, CDR2 FQNEAQ. With V trimmed by 4 bases and J by 16 bases, 7 bases remained unmatched. The CDR3 has 12 amino acids. The CDR3 loop reads CASSYLAGVVFF. The DNA of the CDR3 is TGTGCCAGCAGCTATCTAGCGGGAGTCGTTTTCTTC. Variable domain in full (rest from reference TRBV7-8 and TRBJ2-1): GAGVSQSPRYKVAKRGQDVALRCDPISGHVSLFWYQQALGQGPEFLTYFQNEAQLDKSGLPSDRFFAERPEGSVSTLKIQRTQQEDSAVYLCASSYLAGVVFFGPGTRLTVL.

The V and J genes are TRBV28 and TRBJ2-3, with 12 bases matching TRBD2. The CDR3 has 20 amino acids. Germline V gene sequence: CDR1 MDHEN, CDR2 SYDVKM. The V segment lost 5 bases and the J segment 0 bases; nucleotides outside the gene matches: 15. The CDR3 sequence is CASSPLWTSGTGSSTDTQYF. The CDR3 bases are TGTGCCAGCAGTCCCCTATGGACTAGCGGGACCGGCAGTAGCACAGATACGCAGTATTTT.

The chain recombines TRBV20-1 with TRBJ1-6; D call uncertain. The CDR3 runs to 10 residues. Per germline, CDR1 DFQATT and CDR2 SNEGSKA (reference sequence). Deletions cut 5 bases from V and 10 bases from J, with 6 bases between. This CDR3 reads CSASNSPLHF. As DNA, the CDR3 is TGCAGTGCTTCCAACTCACCCCTCCACTTT.

The chain carries TRBV20-1 and TRBJ2-5; a weak D match, TRBD1 (6 bases). The CDR3 totals 15 residues. The germline V and J ends were trimmed by 3 bases and 0 bases, with 14 bases remaining between them. Germline CDR1 and CDR2: DFQATT and SNEGSKA (reference sequence). The CDR3 DNA follows: TGCAGTGCTAGTCCCAGGGGAAGCGACCAAGAGACCCAGTACTTC. Its translation is CSASPRGSDQETQYF.

The chain employs TRBV20-1 and TRBJ1-4, with D possibly matching TRBD1 (5 bases). Germline V lookup: CDR1 DFQATT, CDR2 SNEGSKA (reference sequence). The V gene lost 5 bases and the J gene lost 5 bases, with 15 bases spanning the gap. The CDR3 covers 14 residues. The CDR3 sequence is CSAGKGLWNEKLFF. The CDR3 DNA reads TGCAGTGCTGGGAAGGGACTGTGGAATGAAAAACTGTTTTTT.